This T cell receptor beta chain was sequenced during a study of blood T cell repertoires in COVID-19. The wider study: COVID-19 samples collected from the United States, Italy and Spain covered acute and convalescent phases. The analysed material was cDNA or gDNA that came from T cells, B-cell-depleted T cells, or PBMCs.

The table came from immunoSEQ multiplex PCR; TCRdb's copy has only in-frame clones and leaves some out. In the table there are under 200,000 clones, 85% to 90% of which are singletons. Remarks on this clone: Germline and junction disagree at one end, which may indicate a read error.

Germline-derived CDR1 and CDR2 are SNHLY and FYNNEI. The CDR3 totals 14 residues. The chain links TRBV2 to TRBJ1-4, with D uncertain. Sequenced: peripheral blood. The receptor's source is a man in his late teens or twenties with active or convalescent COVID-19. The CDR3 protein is CASSTSATNEKLFF. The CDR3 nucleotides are TGTGCTAGCAGCACGAGTGCAACTAATGAAAAACTGTTTTTT.